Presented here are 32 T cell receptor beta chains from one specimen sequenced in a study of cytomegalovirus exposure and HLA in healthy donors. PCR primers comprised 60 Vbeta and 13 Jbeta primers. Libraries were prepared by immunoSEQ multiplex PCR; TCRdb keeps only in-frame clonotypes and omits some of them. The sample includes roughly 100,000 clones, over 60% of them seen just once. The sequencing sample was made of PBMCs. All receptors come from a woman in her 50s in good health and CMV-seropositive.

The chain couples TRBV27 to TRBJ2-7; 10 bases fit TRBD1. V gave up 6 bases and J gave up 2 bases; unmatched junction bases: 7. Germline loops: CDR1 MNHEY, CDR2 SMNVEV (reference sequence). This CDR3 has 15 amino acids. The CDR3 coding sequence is TGTGCCAGCAGGCGAACCGGGACAGGGGCCTACGAGCAGTACTTC. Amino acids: CASRRTGTGAYEQYF.

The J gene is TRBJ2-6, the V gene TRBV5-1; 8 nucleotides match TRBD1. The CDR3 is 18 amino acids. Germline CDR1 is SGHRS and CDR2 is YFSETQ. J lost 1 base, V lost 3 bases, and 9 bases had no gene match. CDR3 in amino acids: CASSSPGQGRSGANVLTF. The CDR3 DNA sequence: TGCGCCAGCAGCTCCCCCGGACAGGGAAGGTCTGGGGCCAACGTCCTGACTTTC. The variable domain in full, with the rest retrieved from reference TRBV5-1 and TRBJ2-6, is KAGVTQTPRYLIKTRGQQVTLSCSPISGHRSVSWYQQTPGQGLQFLFEYFSETQRNKGNFPGRFSGRQFSNSRSEMNVSTLELGDSALYLCASSSPGQGRSGANVLTFGAGSRLTVL.

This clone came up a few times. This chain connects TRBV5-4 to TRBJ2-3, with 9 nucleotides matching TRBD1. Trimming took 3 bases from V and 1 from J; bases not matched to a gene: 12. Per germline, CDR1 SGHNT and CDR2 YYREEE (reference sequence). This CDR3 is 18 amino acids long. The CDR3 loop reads CASSYDRGNVVGTDTQYF. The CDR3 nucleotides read TGTGCCAGCAGCTACGACAGGGGGAATGTTGTTGGCACAGATACGCAGTATTTT.

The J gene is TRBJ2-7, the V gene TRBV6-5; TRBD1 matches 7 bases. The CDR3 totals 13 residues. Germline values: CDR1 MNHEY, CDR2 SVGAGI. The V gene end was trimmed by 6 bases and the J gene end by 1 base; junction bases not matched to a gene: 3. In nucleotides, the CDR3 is TGTGCCAGCAGATGGGGACAGTCCTACGAGCAGTACTTC. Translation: CASRWGQSYEQYF.

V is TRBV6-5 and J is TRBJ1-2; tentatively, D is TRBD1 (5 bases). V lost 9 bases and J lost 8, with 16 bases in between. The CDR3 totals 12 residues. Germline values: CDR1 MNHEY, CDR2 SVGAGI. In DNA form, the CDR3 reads TGTGCCAGGCCCGGCGGGGGAAGCGGCTACACCTTC. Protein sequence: CARPGGGSGYTF.

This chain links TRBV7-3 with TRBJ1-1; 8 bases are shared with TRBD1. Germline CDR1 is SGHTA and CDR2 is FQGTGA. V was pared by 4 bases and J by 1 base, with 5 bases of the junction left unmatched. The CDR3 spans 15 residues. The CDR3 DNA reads TGTGCCAGCAGCTCAAACCAGGGGGCGAACACTGAAGCTTTCTTT. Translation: CASSSNQGANTEAFF.

The CDR3 sequence is CASSPGLAGGRPLYNEQFF. DNA of the CDR3: TGTGCCAGCAGTCCCGGACTAGCGGGGGGCCGCCCCCTGTACAATGAGCAGTTCTTC. The J gene is TRBJ2-1, the V gene TRBV27, with TRBD2 identical over 14 bases. With V trimmed by 5 bases and J by 4 bases, 13 bases remained unmatched. The germline V gene encodes CDR1 MNHEY and CDR2 SMNVEV (reference sequence). This CDR3 comprises 19 residues.

CDR3 nucleotides: TGCGCCAGCAGCTCGGACAGCGCATACCAAGAGACCCAGTACTTC. It yields the protein CASSSDSAYQETQYF. The chain couples TRBV5-1 to TRBJ2-5; D is perhaps TRBD1 (6 bases). The CDR3 runs to 15 residues. In germline, CDR1 is SGHRS, CDR2 YFSETQ. The V end was cut by 3 bases, the J end by 0 bases, with 12 bases between. Full variable domain (outside the CDR3, taken from reference TRBV5-1 and TRBJ2-5): KAGVTQTPRYLIKTRGQQVTLSCSPISGHRSVSWYQQTPGQGLQFLFEYFSETQRNKGNFPGRFSGRQFSNSRSEMNVSTLELGDSALYLCASSSDSAYQETQYFGPGTRLLVL.

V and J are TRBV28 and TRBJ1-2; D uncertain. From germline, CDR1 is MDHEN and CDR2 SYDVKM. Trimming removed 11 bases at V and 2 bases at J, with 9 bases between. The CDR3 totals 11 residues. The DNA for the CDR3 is TGTGCCGTAACCGGGAACTATGGCTACACCTTC. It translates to CAVTGNYGYTF.

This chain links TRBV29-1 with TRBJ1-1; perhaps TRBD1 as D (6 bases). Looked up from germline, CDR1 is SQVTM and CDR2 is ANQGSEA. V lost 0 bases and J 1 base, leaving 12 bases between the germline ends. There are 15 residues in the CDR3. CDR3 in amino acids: CSVEELGQRNTEAFF. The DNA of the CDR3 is TGCAGCGTTGAAGAGTTAGGACAGAGGAACACTGAAGCTTTCTTT.

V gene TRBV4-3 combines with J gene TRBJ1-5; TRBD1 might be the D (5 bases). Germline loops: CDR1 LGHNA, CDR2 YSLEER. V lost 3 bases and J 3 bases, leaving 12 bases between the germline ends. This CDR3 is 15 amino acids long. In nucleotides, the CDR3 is TGCGCCAGCAGCCATTTTAGGGGTAACAATCAGCCCCAGCATTTT. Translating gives CASSHFRGNNQPQHF.

CDR3 in DNA: TGTGCCACTAGGACGGGGACAGAAGCCTACGAGCAGTACTTC. This translates into CATRTGTEAYEQYF. V gene TRBV6-1 combines with J gene TRBJ2-7, with TRBD1 matching 7 bases. This CDR3 comprises 14 residues. The V gene's germline CDR1 is MNHNS and CDR2 SASEGT. The V segment lost 10 bases and the J segment 2 bases; nucleotides outside the gene matches: 11.

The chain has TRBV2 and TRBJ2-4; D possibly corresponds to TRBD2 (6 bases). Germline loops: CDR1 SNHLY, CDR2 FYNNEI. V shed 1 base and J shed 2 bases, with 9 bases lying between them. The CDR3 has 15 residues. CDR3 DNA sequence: TGTGCCAGCAGTGAAGAGGGGACTTCCAAAAACATTCAGTACTTC. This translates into CASSEEGTSKNIQYF.

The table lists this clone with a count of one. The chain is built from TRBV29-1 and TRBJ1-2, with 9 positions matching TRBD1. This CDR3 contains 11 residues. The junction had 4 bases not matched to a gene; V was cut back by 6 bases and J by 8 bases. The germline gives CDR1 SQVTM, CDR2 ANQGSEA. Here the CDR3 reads CSVGTGKGYTF. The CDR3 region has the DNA TGCAGCGTCGGGACAGGGAAAGGCTACACCTTC.

CDR3 sequence: CASSTAEAGSGELFF. The CDR3 DNA reads as TGCGCCAGCAGCACCGCCGAGGCGGGGTCCGGGGAGCTGTTTTTT. V and J are TRBV5-1 and TRBJ2-2, with D perhaps TRBD2 (6 bases). Trimming took off 4 bases at V and 6 bases at J, with 16 bases between the two ends. Germline CDR1 and CDR2: SGHRS and YFSETQ. This CDR3 spans 15 amino acids.

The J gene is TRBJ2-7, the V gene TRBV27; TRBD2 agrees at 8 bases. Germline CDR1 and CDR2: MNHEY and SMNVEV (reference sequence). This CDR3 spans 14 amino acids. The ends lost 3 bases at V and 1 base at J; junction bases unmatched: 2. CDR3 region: CASSFGGGSYEQYF. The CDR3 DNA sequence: TGTGCCAGCAGTTTCGGGGGGGGATCCTACGAGCAGTACTTC.

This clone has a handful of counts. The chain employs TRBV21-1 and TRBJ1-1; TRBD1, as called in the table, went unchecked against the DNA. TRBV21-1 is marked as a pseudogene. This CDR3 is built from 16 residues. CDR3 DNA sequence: TGTGCCAGCAGCAAAACGGGGCAGGGGAAGGAAACTGAAGCTTTCTTT. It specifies CASSKTGQGKETEAFF.

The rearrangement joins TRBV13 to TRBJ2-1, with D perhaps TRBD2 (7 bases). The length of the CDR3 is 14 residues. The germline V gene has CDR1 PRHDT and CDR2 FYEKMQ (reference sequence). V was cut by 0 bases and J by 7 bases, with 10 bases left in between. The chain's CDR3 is CASSLGGGGNEQFF. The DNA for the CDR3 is TGTGCCAGCAGCTTAGGGGGAGGGGGAAATGAGCAGTTCTTC.

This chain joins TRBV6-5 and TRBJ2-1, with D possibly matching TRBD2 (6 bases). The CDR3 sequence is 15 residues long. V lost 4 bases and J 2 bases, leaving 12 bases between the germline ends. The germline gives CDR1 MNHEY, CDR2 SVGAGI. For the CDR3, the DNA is TGTGCCAGCAGTTCCCTAGCGCTAACCTACAATGAGCAGTTCTTC. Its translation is CASSSLALTYNEQFF.

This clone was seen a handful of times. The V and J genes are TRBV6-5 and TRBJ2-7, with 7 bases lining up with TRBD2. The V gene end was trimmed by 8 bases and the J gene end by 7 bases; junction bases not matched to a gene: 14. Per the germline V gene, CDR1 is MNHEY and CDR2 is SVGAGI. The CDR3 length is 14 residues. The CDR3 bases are TGTGCCAGCTCCTTTCTAGCGGAAGCTGGGGAGCAGTACTTC. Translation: CASSFLAEAGEQYF.

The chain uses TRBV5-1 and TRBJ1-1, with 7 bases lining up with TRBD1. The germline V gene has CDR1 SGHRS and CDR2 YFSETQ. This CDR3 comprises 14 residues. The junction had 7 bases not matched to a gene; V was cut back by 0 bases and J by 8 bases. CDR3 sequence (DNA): TGCGCCAGCAGCTTGGACGGGACAGCCAGAGAAGCTTTCTTT. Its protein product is CASSLDGTAREAFF. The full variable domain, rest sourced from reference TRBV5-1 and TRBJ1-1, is KAGVTQTPRYLIKTRGQQVTLSCSPISGHRSVSWYQQTPGQGLQFLFEYFSETQRNKGNFPGRFSGRQFSNSRSEMNVSTLELGDSALYLCASSLDGTAREAFFGQGTRLTVV.

CDR3 sequence: CAWSSGRPHQPQHF. The CDR3 DNA reads TGTGCCTGGAGTTCCGGCAGGCCCCATCAGCCCCAGCATTTT. The chain has TRBV30 and TRBJ1-5, with D unresolved. Per the germline V gene, CDR1 is GTSNPN and CDR2 is SVGIG (reference sequence). V was clipped by 2 bases and J by 5 bases, with 13 bases between them. CDR3 size: 14 residues.

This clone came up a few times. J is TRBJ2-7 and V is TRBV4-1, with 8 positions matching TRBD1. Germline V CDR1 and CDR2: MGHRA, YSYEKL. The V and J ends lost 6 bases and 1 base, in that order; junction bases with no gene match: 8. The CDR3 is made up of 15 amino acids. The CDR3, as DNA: TGCGCCAGCAGGTACGACAGGACAGGGTCCTACGAGCAGTACTTC. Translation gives CASRYDRTGSYEQYF.

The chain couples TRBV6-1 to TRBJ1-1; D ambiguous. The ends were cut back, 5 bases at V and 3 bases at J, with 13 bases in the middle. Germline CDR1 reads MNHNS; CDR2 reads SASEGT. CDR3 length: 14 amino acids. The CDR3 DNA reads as TGTGCCAGCAGTCGAGGGATCCAGGACACTGAAGCTTTCTTT. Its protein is CASSRGIQDTEAFF.

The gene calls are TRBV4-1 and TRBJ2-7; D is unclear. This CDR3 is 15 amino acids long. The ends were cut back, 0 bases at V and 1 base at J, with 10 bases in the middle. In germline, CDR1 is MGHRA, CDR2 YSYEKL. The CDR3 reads CASSQEPDFSYEQYF. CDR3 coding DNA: TGCGCCAGCAGCCAAGAACCCGACTTTTCCTACGAGCAGTACTTC.

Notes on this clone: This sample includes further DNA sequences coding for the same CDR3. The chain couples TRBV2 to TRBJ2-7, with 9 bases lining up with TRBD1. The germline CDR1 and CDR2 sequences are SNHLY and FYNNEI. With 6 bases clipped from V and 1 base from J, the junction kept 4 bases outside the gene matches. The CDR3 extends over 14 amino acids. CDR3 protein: CASSSGTGSYEQYF. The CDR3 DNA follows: TGTGCCAGCAGCTCCGGGACAGGGTCCTACGAGCAGTACTTC.

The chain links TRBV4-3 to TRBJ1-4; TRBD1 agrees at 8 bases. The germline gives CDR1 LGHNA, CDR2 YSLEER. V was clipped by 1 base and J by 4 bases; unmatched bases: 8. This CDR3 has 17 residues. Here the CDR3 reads CASSQGLPGQVNEKLFF. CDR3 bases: TGCGCCAGCAGCCAAGGCCTCCCGGGACAGGTTAATGAAAAACTGTTTTTT.

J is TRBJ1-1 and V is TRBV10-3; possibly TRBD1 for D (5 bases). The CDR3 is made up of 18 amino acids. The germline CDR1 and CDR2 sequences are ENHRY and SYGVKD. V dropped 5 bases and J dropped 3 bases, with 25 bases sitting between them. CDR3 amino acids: CAISFSDTGEADYTEAFF. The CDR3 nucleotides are TGTGCCATCAGTTTTTCGGACACAGGAGAGGCAGACTACACTGAAGCTTTCTTT.

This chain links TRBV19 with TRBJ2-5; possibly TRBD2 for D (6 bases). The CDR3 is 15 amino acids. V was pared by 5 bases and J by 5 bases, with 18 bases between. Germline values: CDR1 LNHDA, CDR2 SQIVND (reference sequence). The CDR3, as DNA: TGTGCCAGTAGTCAAGGAGGGGCTCACAGGGAGACCCAGTACTTC. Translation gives CASSQGGAHRETQYF.

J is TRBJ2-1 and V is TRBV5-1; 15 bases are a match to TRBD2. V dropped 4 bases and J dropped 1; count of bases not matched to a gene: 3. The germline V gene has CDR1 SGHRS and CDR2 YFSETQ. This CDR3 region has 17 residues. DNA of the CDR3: TGCGCCAGCAGCCCGGGACTAGCGGGGGGATCCTACAATGAGCAGTTCTTC. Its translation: CASSPGLAGGSYNEQFF.

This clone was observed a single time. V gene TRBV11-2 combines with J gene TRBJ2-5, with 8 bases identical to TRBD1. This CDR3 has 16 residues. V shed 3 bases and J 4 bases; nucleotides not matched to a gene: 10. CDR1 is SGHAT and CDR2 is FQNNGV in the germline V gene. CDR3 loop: CASSFRPPGGGETQYF. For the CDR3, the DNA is TGTGCCAGCAGCTTTCGCCCCCCAGGGGGCGGAGAGACCCAGTACTTC.

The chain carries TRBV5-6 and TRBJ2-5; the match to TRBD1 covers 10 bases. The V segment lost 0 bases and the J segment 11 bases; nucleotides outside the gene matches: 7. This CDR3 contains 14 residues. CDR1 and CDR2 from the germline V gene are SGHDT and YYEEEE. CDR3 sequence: CASSLGQGASEQYF. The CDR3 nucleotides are TGTGCCAGCAGCTTGGGACAGGGGGCGTCGGAGCAGTACTTC.